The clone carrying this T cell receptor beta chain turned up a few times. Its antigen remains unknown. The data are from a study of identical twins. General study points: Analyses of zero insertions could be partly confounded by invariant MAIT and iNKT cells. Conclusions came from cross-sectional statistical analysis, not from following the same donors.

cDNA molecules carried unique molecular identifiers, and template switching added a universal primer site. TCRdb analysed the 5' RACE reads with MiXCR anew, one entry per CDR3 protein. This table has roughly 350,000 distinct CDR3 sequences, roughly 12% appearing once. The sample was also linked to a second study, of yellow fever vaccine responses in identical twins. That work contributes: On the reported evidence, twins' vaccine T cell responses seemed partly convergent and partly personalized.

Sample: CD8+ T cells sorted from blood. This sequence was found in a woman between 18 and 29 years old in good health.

CDR3 in DNA: TGTGCCAGCAGTCCCCAGAGATCTACGCAGTATTTT. Translating gives CASSPQRSTQYF. The chain uses TRBV12-3 or TRBV12-4 and TRBJ2-3, with no clear D. V lost 5 bases and J 8 bases, leaving 11 bases between the germline ends. This CDR3 has 12 residues.